This T cell receptor beta chain was captured in a study of response to subunit inactivated influenza vaccine. Study observations and caveats: It was the authors' suggestion that each seasonal influenza vaccination recruits few new T cells.

MiXCR, run by TCRdb on the RT-PCR reads, gives a single entry per CDR3 protein. This table holds 550,000 to 800,000 distinct CDR3 sequences, around a sixth found once. Comments on this clonotype: Its antigen is undetermined.

CDR1 and CDR2 (germline): DFQATT, SNEGSKA (reference sequence). Trimming removed 6 bases from V and 4 bases from J; junction bases left unmatched: 6. The CDR3 covers 13 residues. The TCR originated in a man in his fifties who received an inactivated influenza vaccine. The chain recombines TRBV20-1 with TRBJ2-5, with 9 bases that match TRBD1. The sample was PBMCs from blood, taken approximately 12 days after vaccination. CDR3 in amino acids: CSATGTGPETQYF. DNA of the CDR3: TGCAGTGCGACCGGGACAGGGCCAGAGACCCAGTACTTC.